The next 24 T cell receptor beta chains were all read from a single sample in a study of early T cells in non-severe SARS-CoV-2 infection. TCRdb reprocessed the 5' RACE reads via MiXCR and lists one record per CDR3 protein. The sample lists tens of thousands of distinct CDR3 sequences, roughly 10% occurring once. The sample consisted of whole blood. These receptors came from an adult who was a healthcare worker with PCR-confirmed SARS-CoV-2 infection or an uninfected control (not recorded which).

This clonotype was counted between two and nine times. The chain's CDR3 is CASSTDNNEQFF. CDR3 sequence (DNA): TGTGCCAGTAGTACTGATAACAATGAGCAGTTCTTC. The chain uses TRBV19 and TRBJ2-1; no clear D gene. The CDR3 covers 12 residues. The germline gives CDR1 LNHDA, CDR2 SQIVND (reference sequence). Trimming shortened V by 4 bases and J by 5 bases, and 6 bases separated the two germline ends.

Ten or more counts support this clonotype. V is TRBV25-1 and J is TRBJ1-4, with D unresolved. This CDR3 has 14 residues. From germline, CDR1 is MGHDK and CDR2 SYGVNS. The V gene lost 10 bases and the J gene lost 3 bases, with 15 bases spanning the gap. The CDR3 nucleotides are TGTGCCACCAAACCGGCAGGATCTAATGAAAAACTGTTTTTT. Encoded protein: CATKPAGSNEKLFF.

This clonotype has just a few counts. The V and J genes are TRBV9 and TRBJ1-1; D is unresolved. V lost 0 bases, J lost 2 bases, and 11 bases lay in between. The length of the CDR3 is 15 residues. Per the germline V gene, CDR1 is SGDLS and CDR2 is YYNGEE. The CDR3 nucleotides read TGTGCCAGCAGCGTAGGGAGCAGCTTTAACACTGAAGCTTTCTTT. This encodes CASSVGSSFNTEAFF.

This clonotype turned up a few times. The chain recombines TRBV20-1 with TRBJ2-5; D possibly matches TRBD1 or TRBD2 (5 bases each). The CDR3 totals 16 residues. V was shortened by 2 bases and J by 4 bases, with 20 bases between the two germline ends. Germline V gives CDR1 DFQATT, CDR2 SNEGSKA (reference sequence). The CDR3 here is CSARLPIPGTSETQYF. The CDR3 DNA sequence: TGCAGTGCTAGACTGCCCATCCCTGGGACCTCAGAGACCCAGTACTTC.

This clonotype was counted only a few times. The CDR3, as DNA: TGCGCCAGCAGCCAAAGACAGTACTACGAGCAGTACTTC. It is translated as CASSQRQYYEQYF. V is TRBV5-1 and J is TRBJ2-7; D possibly corresponds to TRBD1 (5 bases). The CDR3 is 13 residues long. Trimming shortened V by 4 bases and J by 3 bases, and 11 bases separated the two germline ends. Germline V gives CDR1 SGHRS, CDR2 YFSETQ.

This chain joins TRBV7-8 and TRBJ1-1; D is uncertain. The germline V and J ends were trimmed by 0 bases and 4 bases, with 6 bases remaining between them. Germline CDR1 reads SGHVS; CDR2 reads FQNEAQ. There are 13 residues in the CDR3. The CDR3 DNA reads TGTGCCAGCAGCTTAGCTACTCTCACTGAAGCTTTCTTT. This codes for CASSLATLTEAFF.

The chain combines TRBV7-3 with TRBJ2-3; TRBD2 might be the D (6 bases). V lost 5 bases to trimming and J lost 2 bases, with 14 bases between them. Per the germline V gene, CDR1 is SGHTA and CDR2 is FQGTGA. The CDR3 consists of 15 residues. The CDR3 DNA reads TGTGCCAGCAGCATGAACGGGAGATTCACAGATACGCAGTATTTT. It translates to CASSMNGRFTDTQYF.

This clonotype was counted only a few times. The chain carries TRBV14 and TRBJ1-1; D is perhaps TRBD1 (6 bases). V was cut by 0 bases and J by 4 bases, with 12 bases left in between. There are 15 residues in the CDR3. Germline CDR1 and CDR2: SGHDN and FVKESK. CDR3 coding DNA: TGTGCCAGCAGCCAAGACAGGGGATTGGGCACTGAAGCTTTCTTT. Translation gives CASSQDRGLGTEAFF.

This clonotype was counted at least ten times. The DNA for the CDR3 is TGTGCCAGTAGGAAGGAGGGAGAAACCGGGGAGCTGTTTTTT. It yields the protein CASRKEGETGELFF. The chain couples TRBV19 to TRBJ2-2, with D perhaps matching TRBD2 (6 bases). The CDR3 is 14 residues long. The germline gives CDR1 LNHDA, CDR2 SQIVND (reference sequence). V gave up 6 bases and J gave up 5 bases, with 13 bases separating them.

The CDR3 spells CSAREGPSVHAYEQYF. CDR3 sequence (DNA): TGCAGTGCTAGGGAGGGGCCTAGCGTCCACGCCTACGAGCAGTACTTC. The chain has TRBV20-1 and TRBJ2-7; tentative D call: TRBD2 (6 bases). V lost 3 bases to trimming and J lost 2 bases, with 20 bases between them. The germline V gene has CDR1 DFQATT and CDR2 SNEGSKA (reference sequence). This CDR3 is built from 16 residues.

This chain uses TRBV5-1 with TRBJ1-2; no clear D. Germline values: CDR1 SGHRS, CDR2 YFSETQ. The CDR3 runs 13 residues. Trimming removed 0 bases at V and 3 bases at J, with 6 bases between. CDR3 bases: TGCGCCAGCAGCTTGGCAGATTACTATGGCTACACCTTC. Protein: CASSLADYYGYTF.

This clonotype was counted at least ten times. The V call is TRBV29-1, the J call TRBJ2-5, with TRBD1 identical over 11 bases. There are 15 residues in the CDR3. V shed 5 bases, J shed 3 bases, and the junction held 8 bases outside the gene matches. CDR1 is SQVTM, CDR2 ANQGSEA, per germline. This chain's CDR3 is CSVQPRDRGKETQYF. The CDR3 DNA reads as TGCAGCGTTCAACCCCGGGACAGGGGGAAAGAGACCCAGTACTTC.

This clonotype came up many times. The gene calls are TRBV21-1 and TRBJ2-7; TRBD1 was called by the table and not checked on the DNA. TRBV21-1 is a pseudogene segment. This CDR3 spans 18 amino acids. In DNA, the CDR3 is TGTGCCAGCAGCAAAGCCCTACCGAGGGGGGCGCTTGAATACGAGCAGTACTTC. Translating it yields CASSKALPRGALEYEQYF.

Of note for this clonotype: One junction end does not reproduce the germline sequence, and a read error may be involved. The chain has TRBV9 and TRBJ1-2; D possibly corresponds to TRBD1 (6 bases). This CDR3 region has 16 residues. CDR1 and CDR2 from the germline V gene are SGDLS and YYNGEE. CDR3 bases: TGTTCCAGCGGAGGAGGGGGACATACAACTAACTATGGCTACACCTTC. It codes for CSSGGGGHTTNYGYTF.

This clonotype was seen a few times. The V and J genes are TRBV28 and TRBJ2-7; TRBD1 matches 8 bases. The CDR3 has 13 residues. V was clipped by 4 bases and J by 5 bases; unmatched bases: 4. Germline assignment: CDR1 MDHEN and CDR2 SYDVKM. The CDR3: CASSSTGVHEQYF. The CDR3, as DNA: TGTGCCAGCAGTTCGACAGGGGTTCACGAGCAGTACTTC.

A few counts support this clonotype. V gene TRBV7-9 combines with J gene TRBJ2-3; 7 bases map to TRBD2. Germline V CDR1 and CDR2: SEHNR, FQNEAQ (reference sequence). The CDR3 contains 15 residues. The V gene end was trimmed by 4 bases and the J gene end by 2 bases; junction bases not matched to a gene: 6. The CDR3 protein is CASSSPAGITDTQYF. For the CDR3, the DNA is TGTGCCAGCAGCTCCCCAGCGGGAATCACAGATACGCAGTATTTT.

This clonotype was seen many times. The chain recombines TRBV29-1 with TRBJ2-1; D unclear. CDR3 length: 13 amino acids. Germline V CDR1 and CDR2: SQVTM, ANQGSEA. V was trimmed by 4 bases and J by 6 bases, leaving 13 bases between them. DNA for the CDR3: TGCAGCGTTGCGGCTAGTATCGGCAATGAGCAGTTCTTC. Its protein is CSVAASIGNEQFF.

In this sample, this clonotype turned up a few times. The CDR3 loop is CASSQGDRGSYEQYF. For the CDR3, the DNA is TGTGCCAGCAGCCAAGGGGACCGGGGATCCTACGAGCAGTACTTC. The gene calls are TRBV3-1 and TRBJ2-7, with D perhaps matching TRBD1 or TRBD2 (5 bases each). Trimming took 1 base from V and 1 from J, leaving 11 bases between them. There are 15 residues in the CDR3. In germline, CDR1 is LGHDT, CDR2 YNNKEL (reference sequence).

This clonotype has just a few counts. The chain employs TRBV5-4 and TRBJ1-2, with a tentative D call TRBD1 (5 bases). CDR3 length: 15 amino acids. V lost 4 bases to trimming and J lost 1 base, with 14 bases between them. Germline V gives CDR1 SGHNT, CDR2 YYREEE (reference sequence). CDR3 sequence (DNA): TGTGCCAGCAGCCGATCCGGGACCAATAACTATGGCTACACCTTC. It codes for CASSRSGTNNYGYTF.

V gene TRBV20-1 combines with J gene TRBJ1-5; D call uncertain. Germline CDR1 reads DFQATT; CDR2 reads SNEGSKA (reference sequence). With 5 bases removed from V and 11 bases from J, the gap between germline ends came to 16 bases. The CDR3 consists of 12 residues. This CDR3 reads CSALSLQQAQHF. In DNA form, the CDR3 reads TGCAGTGCTCTGTCCCTCCAGCAGGCCCAGCATTTT.

The rearrangement links TRBV9 to TRBJ1-1; 8 bases map to TRBD1. V lost 5 bases and J lost 1; bases outside the gene matches: 7. The CDR3 contains 15 residues. Germline V gene data show CDR1 as SGDLS and CDR2 as YYNGEE. CDR3 sequence (DNA): TGTGCCAGCAGTAACACCGGGACAGGGAACACTGAAGCTTTCTTT. This encodes CASSNTGTGNTEAFF.

This clonotype was found once. This sequence joins TRBV12-5 and TRBJ2-1, with 12 bases fitting TRBD2. The CDR3 is 15 amino acids. Unmatched junction bases numbered 2, after V lost 1 base and J lost 7 bases. Germline CDR1 and CDR2: LGHNT and FRNRAP. The chain's CDR3 is CASGLGTSGDNEQFF. CDR3 in DNA: TGTGCTAGTGGTTTGGGGACTAGCGGGGATAATGAGCAGTTCTTC.

The chain combines TRBV3-1 with TRBJ1-4; possible D gene TRBD1, 5 bases. The CDR3 sequence is 14 residues long. V was cut by 3 bases and J by 5 bases, with 10 bases left in between. In germline, CDR1 is LGHDT, CDR2 YNNKEL (reference sequence). The CDR3 region is CASSQGGSNEKLFF. The CDR3 DNA follows: TGTGCCAGCAGCCAGGGGGGGTCGAATGAAAAACTGTTTTTT.

This clonotype has a count of ten or more. This rearrangement joins TRBV5-1 to TRBJ2-7; 9 bases are shared with TRBD2. Germline CDR1 reads SGHRS; CDR2 reads YFSETQ. Trimming took 4 bases from V and 1 from J; bases not matched to a gene: 12. The CDR3 spans 17 residues. The CDR3 sequence is CASSGGTSPWESYEQYF. CDR3 DNA sequence: TGCGCCAGCAGCGGCGGGACTAGCCCATGGGAGTCCTACGAGCAGTACTTC.